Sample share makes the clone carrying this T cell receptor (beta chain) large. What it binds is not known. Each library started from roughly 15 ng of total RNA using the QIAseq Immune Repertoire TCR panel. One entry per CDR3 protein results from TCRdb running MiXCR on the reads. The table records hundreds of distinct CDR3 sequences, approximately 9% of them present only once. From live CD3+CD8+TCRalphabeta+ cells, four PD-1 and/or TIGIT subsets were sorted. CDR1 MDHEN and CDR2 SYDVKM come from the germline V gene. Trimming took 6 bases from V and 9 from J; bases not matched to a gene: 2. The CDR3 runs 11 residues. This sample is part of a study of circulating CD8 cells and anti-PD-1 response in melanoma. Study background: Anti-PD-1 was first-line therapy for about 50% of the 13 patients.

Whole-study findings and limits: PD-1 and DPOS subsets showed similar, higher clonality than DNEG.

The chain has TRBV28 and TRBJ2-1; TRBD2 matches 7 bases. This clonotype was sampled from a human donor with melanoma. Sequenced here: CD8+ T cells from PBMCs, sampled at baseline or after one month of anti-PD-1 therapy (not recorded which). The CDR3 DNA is TGTGCCAGCAGCACTAGCGTTGAGCAGTTCTTC. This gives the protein CASSTSVEQFF.